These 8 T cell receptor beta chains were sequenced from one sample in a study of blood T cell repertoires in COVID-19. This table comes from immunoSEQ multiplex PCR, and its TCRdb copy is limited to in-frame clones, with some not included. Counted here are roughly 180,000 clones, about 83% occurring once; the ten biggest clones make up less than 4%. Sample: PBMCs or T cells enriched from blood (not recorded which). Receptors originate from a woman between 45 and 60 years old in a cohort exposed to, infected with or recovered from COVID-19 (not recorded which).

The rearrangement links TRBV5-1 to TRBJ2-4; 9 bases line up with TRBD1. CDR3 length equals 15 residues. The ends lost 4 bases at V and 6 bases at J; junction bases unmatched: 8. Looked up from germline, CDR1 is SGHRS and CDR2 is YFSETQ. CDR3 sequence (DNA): TGCGCCAGCAGCGCACAGGGACAGGGTGGAAACATTCAGTACTTC. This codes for CASSAQGQGGNIQYF.

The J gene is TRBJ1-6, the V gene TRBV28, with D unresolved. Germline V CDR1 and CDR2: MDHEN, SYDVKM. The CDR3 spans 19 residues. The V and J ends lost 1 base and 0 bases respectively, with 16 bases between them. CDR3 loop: CASSLSLSRASSYNSPLHF. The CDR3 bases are TGTGCCAGCAGTTTATCTCTTTCCCGTGCCAGCTCCTATAATTCACCCCTCCACTTT.

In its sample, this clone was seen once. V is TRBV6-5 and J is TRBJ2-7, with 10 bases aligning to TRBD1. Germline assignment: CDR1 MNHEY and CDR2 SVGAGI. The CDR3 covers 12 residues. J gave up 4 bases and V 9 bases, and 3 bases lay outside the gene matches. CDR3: CASDRGQYEQYF. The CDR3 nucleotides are TGTGCCAGTGACAGGGGGCAATACGAGCAGTACTTC.

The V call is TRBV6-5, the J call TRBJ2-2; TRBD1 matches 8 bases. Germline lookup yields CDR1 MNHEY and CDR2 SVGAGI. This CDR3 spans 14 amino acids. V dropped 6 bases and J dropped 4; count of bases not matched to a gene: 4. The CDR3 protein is CASRRQGSTGELFF. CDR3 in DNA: TGTGCCAGCAGGAGACAGGGGTCCACCGGGGAGCTGTTTTTT.

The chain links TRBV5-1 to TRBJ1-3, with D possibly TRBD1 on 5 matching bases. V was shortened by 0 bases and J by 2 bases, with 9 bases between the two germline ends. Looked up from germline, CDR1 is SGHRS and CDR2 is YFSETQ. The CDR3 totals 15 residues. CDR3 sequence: CASSLAGGAGNTIYF. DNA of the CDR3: TGCGCCAGCAGCTTGGCCGGGGGGGCTGGAAACACCATATATTTT. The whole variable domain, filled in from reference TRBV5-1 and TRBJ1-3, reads KAGVTQTPRYLIKTRGQQVTLSCSPISGHRSVSWYQQTPGQGLQFLFEYFSETQRNKGNFPGRFSGRQFSNSRSEMNVSTLELGDSALYLCASSLAGGAGNTIYFGEGSWLTVV.

CDR3 DNA sequence: TGTGCCAGCAGCCACGGACAGACCGGGGAGCTGTTTTTT. Protein product: CASSHGQTGELFF. The chain uses TRBV14 and TRBJ2-2, with D tentatively TRBD1 (6 bases). The CDR3 is made up of 13 amino acids. The ends were cut back, 3 bases at V and 5 bases at J, with 7 bases in the middle. Germline-derived CDR1 and CDR2 are SGHDN and FVKESK.

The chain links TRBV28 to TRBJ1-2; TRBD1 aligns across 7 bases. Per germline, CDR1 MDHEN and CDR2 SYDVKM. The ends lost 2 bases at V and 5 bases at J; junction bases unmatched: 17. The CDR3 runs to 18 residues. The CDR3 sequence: CASSLGVMGQRGRYGYTF. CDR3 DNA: TGTGCCAGCAGTTTAGGCGTAATGGGACAGAGGGGACGTTATGGCTACACCTTC.

Written as DNA, the CDR3 is TGTGCCAGCAGTTACTATGGCGGGGGGGCCGACGAGCAGTACTTC. Translating gives CASSYYGGGADEQYF. This chain uses TRBV6-5 with TRBJ2-7; 9 positions agree with TRBD2. This CDR3 comprises 15 residues. The germline gives CDR1 MNHEY, CDR2 SVGAGI. The trim removed 1 base at V and 5 bases at J, leaving 6 bases unmatched.